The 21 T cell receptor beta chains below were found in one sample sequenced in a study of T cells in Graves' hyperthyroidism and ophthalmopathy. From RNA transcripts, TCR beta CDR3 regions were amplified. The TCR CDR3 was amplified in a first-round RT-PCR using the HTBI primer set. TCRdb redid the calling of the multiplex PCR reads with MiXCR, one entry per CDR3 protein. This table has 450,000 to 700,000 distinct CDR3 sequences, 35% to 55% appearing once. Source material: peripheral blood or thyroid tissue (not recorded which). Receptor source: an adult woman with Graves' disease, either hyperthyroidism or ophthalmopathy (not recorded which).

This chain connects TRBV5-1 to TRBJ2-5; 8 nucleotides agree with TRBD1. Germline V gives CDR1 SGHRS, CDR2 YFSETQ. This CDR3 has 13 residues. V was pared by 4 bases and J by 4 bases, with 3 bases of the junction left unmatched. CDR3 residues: CASSVGTGETQYF. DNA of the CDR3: TGCGCCAGCAGCGTAGGGACAGGAGAGACCCAGTACTTC.

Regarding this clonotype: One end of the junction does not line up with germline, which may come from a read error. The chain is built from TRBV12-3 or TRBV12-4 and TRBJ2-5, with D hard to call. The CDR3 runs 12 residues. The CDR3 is CASSFDGETQSF. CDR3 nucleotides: TGTGCCAGCAGTTTCGACGGAGAGACCCAGTCCTTC.

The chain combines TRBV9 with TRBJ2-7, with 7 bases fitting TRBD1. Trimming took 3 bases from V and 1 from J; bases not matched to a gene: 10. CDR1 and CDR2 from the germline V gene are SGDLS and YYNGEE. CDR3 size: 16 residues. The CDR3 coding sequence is TGTGCCAGCAGCGGACCCCGGGACAGTCATTCCTACGAGCAGTACTTC. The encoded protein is CASSGPRDSHSYEQYF.

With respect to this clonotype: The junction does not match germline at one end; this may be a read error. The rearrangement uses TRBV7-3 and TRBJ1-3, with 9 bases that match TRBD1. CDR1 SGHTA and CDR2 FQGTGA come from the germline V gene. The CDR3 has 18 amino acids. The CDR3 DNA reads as TGTGCCATCAGCCAAGGGGCGGGGGGACAGGGCGACAGAAACACCATATATTTT. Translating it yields CAISQGAGGQGDRNTIYF.

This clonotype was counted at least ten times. The CDR3 here is CASSVIRTDTQYF. Here the CDR3 DNA reads TGCGCCAGCAGCGTCATAAGGACAGATACGCAGTATTTT. This chain connects TRBV5-1 to TRBJ2-3; D is uncertain. V was pared by 4 bases and J by 3 bases, with 9 bases between. Germline lookup yields CDR1 SGHRS and CDR2 YFSETQ. The CDR3 extends over 13 amino acids.

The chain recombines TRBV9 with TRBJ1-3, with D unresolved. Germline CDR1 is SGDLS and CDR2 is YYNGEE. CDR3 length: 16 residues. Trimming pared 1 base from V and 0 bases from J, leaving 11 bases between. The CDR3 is CASSVSGNPSGNTIYF. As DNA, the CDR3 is TGTGCCAGCAGCGTATCGGGAAACCCCTCTGGAAACACCATATATTTT.

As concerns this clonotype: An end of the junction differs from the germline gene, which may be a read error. The CDR3 spells CATSSERGNTEAFF. The CDR3 bases are TGTGCCACCAGCTCAGAGAGGGGTAACACTGAAGCTTTCTTT. The J gene is TRBJ1-1, the V gene TRBV7-1; tentatively, D is TRBD1 (5 bases). TRBV7-1 is marked as an open reading frame, function uncertain. The CDR3 runs 14 residues.

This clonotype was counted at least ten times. The DNA for the CDR3 is TGTGCCAGCAGCTTAGAGAACTGGTACAGCCAAGAGACCCAGTACTTC. As protein: CASSLENWYSQETQYF. The genes are TRBV7-6 and TRBJ2-5, with unresolved D. V was trimmed by 1 base and J by 1 base, leaving 13 bases between them. Germline loops: CDR1 SGHVS, CDR2 FNYEAQ. The CDR3 has 16 residues.

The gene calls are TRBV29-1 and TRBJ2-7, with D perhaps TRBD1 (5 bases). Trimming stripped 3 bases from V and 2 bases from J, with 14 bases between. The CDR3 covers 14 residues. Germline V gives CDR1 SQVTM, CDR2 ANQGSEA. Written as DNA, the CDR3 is TGCAGCGTTGAGAAGGTTGGGGCTACCTACGAGCAGTACTTC. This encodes CSVEKVGATYEQYF.

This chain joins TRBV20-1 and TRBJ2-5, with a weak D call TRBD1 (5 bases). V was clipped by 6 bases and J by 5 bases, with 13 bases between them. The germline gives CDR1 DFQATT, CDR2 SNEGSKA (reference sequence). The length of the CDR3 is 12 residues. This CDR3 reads CSAGIDSETQYF. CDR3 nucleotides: TGCAGTGCCGGCATAGACAGTGAGACCCAGTACTTC.

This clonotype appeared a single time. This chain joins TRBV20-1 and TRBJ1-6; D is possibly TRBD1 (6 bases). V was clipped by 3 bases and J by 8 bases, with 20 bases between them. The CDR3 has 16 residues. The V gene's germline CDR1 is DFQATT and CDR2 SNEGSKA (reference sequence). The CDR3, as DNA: TGCAGTGCTAGGGGGGGCGGCGACAGCCGATATTCACCCCTCCACTTT. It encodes CSARGGGDSRYSPLHF.

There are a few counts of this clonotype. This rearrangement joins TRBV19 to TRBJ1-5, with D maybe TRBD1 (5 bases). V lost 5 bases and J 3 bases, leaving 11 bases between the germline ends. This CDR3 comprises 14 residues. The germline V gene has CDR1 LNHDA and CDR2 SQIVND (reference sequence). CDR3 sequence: CASSLQDLNQPQHF. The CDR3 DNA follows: TGTGCCAGTAGTTTACAGGACCTCAATCAGCCCCAGCATTTT. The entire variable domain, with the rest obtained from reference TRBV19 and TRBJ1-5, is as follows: DGGITQSPKYLFRKEGQNVTLSCEQNLNHDAMYWYRQDPGQGLRLIYYSQIVNDFQKGDIAEGYSVSREKKESFPLTVTSAQKNPTAFYLCASSLQDLNQPQHFGDGTRLSIL.

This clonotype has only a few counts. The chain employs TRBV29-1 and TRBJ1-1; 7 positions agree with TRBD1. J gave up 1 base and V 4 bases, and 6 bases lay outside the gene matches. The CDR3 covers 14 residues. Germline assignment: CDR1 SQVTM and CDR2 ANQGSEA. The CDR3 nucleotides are TGCAGCGTTGCCCGGACAGGATGGAACACTGAAGCTTTCTTT. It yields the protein CSVARTGWNTEAFF.

The CDR3 protein is CATNSVMNTEAFF. The CDR3 DNA sequence: TGTGCCACCAATAGTGTGATGAACACTGAAGCTTTCTTT. The rearrangement links TRBV10-3 to TRBJ1-1; D is unresolved. Germline V CDR1 and CDR2: ENHRY, SYGVKD. The germline V and J ends were trimmed by 10 bases and 0 bases, with 12 bases remaining between them. The CDR3 loop spans 13 amino acids.

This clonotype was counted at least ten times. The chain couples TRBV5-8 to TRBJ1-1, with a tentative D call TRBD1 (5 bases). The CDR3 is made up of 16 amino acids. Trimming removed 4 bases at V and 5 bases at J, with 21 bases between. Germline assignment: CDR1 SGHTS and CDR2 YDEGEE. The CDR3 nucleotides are TGTGCCAGCAGCAACGCCCCAGGTGGGTGGGGGACTGAAGCTTTCTTT. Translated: CASSNAPGGWGTEAFF.

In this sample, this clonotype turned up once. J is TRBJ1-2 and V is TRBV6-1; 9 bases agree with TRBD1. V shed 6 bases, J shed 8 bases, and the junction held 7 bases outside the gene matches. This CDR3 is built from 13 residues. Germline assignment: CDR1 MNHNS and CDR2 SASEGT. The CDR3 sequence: CASRTGTGNGYTF. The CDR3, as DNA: TGTGCCAGCAGGACCGGGACAGGGAACGGCTACACCTTC.

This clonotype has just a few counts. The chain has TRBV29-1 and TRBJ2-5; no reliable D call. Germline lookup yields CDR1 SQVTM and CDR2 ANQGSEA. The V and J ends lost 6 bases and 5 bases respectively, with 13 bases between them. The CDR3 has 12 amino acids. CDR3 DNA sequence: TGCAGCGTCGTCCAGCGAGGTGAGACCCAGTACTTC. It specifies CSVVQRGETQYF.

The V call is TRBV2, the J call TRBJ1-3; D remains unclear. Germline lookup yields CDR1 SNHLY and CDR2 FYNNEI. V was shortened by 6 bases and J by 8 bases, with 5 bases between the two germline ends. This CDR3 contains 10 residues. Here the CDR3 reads CASSWDTIYF. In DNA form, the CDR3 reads TGTGCCAGCAGCTGGGACACCATATATTTT.

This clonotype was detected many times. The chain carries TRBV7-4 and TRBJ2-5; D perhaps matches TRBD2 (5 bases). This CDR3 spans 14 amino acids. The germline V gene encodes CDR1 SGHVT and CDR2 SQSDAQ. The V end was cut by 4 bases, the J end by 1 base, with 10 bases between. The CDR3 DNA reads TGTGCCAGCAGCTCCCGGGGAGTCCAAGAGACCCAGTACTTC. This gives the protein CASSSRGVQETQYF.

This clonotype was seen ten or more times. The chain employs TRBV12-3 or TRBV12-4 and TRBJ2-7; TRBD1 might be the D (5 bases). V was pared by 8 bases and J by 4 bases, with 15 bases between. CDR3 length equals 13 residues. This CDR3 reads CASGQGNNYEQYF. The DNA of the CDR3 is TGTGCCAGCGGTCAGGGAAATAATTACGAGCAGTACTTC.

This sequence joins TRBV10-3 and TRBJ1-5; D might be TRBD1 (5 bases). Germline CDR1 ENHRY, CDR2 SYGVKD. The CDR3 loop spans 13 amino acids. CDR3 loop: CTLRAGHDQPQHF. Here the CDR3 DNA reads TGTACTCTCCGGGCGGGGCACGATCAGCCCCAGCATTTT.